This paragraph covers one TCR beta chain sequence. Its cognate antigen is unknown. The PCR had 60 Vbeta and 13 Jbeta primers. Profiled with immunoSEQ multiplex PCR; TCRdb holds only in-frame clones, not every one. The sample shows about 140,000 clones, over 60% of them seen only once. Germline CDR1 is MNHNS and CDR2 is SASEGT. Unmatched junction bases numbered 8, after V lost 4 bases and J lost 7 bases. CDR3 length: 15 amino acids. This sample is drawn from a study of cytomegalovirus exposure and HLA in healthy donors. Study-level points and caveats: Upon later analysis, TCR association rates were observed to vary by HLA locus, being highest for DRB1 and lowest for HLA-C. An analysis done earlier found most TCR beta V segments productive about 90% or about 30% of the time. Analyses of presence and absence presupposed an approximately uniform sequencing depth across donors. Reports credit the classifier with highly specific, highly sensitive diagnosis of cytomegalovirus status.

The sample was PBMCs. The chain carries TRBV6-1 and TRBJ1-5; 9 bases line up with TRBD1. The source is a man in his forties in good health and CMV-seropositive. The CDR3 protein is CASSGGQGNKQPQHF. CDR3 in DNA: TGTGCCAGCAGTGGGGGACAGGGAAATAAGCAGCCCCAGCATTTT.